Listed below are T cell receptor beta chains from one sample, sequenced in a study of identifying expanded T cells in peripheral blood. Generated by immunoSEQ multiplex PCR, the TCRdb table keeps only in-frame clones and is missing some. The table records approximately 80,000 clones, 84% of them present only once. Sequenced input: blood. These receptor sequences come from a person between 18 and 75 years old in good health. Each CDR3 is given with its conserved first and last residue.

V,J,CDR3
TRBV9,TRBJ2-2,CASSVETGGSGGELFF
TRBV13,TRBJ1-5,CASSLGGQPQHF
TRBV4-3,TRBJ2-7,CASSQNRDSGSYEQYF
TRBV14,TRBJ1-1,CASSFTRWGNTEAFF
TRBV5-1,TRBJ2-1,CASSSGDLAGVGMGSLYNEQFF
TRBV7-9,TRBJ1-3,CASRQGTGNTIYF
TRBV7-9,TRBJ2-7,CASIHRGGYEQYF
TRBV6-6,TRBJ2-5,CASILDRGQETQYF
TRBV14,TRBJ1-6,CASSPGQLGPLHF
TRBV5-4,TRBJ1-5,CASSLDGGWIQPQHF
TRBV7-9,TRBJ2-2,CASSLDSGTVFF
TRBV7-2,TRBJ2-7,CASSLVVLASDEQYF
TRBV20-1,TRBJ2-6,CSASGANVLTF
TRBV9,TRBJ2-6,CASSVDRSSGANVLTF
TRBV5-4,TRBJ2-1,CASSLGQYGNEQFF
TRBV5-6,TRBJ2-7,CASSPGTGVIHEQYF
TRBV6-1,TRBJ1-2,CASSEALKANYGYTF
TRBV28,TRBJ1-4,CASSLPDYSYWLFF
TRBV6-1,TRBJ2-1,CASSGLLAVGNEQFF
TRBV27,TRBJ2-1,CASNLGQVKYNEQFF
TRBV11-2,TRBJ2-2,CASSSPGRGRAGELFF
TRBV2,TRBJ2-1,CASRDRARDNEQFF
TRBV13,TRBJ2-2,CASLSSDRYPLGRFTGELFF
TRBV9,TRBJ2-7,CASSVESGISYEQYF
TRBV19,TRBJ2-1,CASSPDGRGNEQFF
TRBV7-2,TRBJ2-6,CASSSSWDTGGSGANVLTF
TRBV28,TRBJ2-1,CASTPMWGLNSYNEQFF
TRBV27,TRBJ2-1,CASSPGAEGYNEQFF
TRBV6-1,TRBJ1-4,CASSESGQRNEKLFF
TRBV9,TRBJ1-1,CASSLWDTNTEAFF
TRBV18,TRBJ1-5,CASSPQGGNQPQHF
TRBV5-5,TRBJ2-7,CASRIYGRDYEQYF
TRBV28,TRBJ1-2,CASMIGDLSNYGYTF
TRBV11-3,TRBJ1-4,CASSSTSDEKLFF
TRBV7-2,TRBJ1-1,CASSPDRPNTEAFF
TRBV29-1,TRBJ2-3,CSVVQGPDTQYF
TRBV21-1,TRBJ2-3,CASSKGLAGGPPYTDTQYF
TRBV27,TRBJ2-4,CASSPTHKNIQYF
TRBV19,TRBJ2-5,CASSVTRGETQYF
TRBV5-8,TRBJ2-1,CASSFVGPYNEQFF
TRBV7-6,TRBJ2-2,CASSIATGKNTGELFF
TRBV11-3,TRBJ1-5,CASSNGRTNQPQHF
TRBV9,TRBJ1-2,CASSEGTGYGYTF
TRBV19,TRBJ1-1,CASSATWNTEAFF
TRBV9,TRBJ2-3,CASSGGQGIDTQYF
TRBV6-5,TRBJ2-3,CASSYNGVLTDTQYF